This T cell receptor beta chain emerged from a study of blood T cell repertoires in COVID-19. Study summary: COVID-19 samples collected from the United States, Italy and Spain covered acute and convalescent phases.

Authors' processing steps: Estimates of nucleated cell counts were drawn from the amplification of reference gene primers. The table came from immunoSEQ multiplex PCR; TCRdb's copy has only in-frame clones and leaves some out. V and J calls and clone size are those listed in that table; D and trimming were worked out from the DNA. Of around 89,000 clones in the sample, around 72% are singletons; the top ten hold 13% to 15%. The CDR3 is 14 residues long. Germline V CDR1 and CDR2: SGHRS, YFSETQ. Unmatched junction bases numbered 8, after V lost 3 bases and J lost 8 bases. This receptor was taken from a woman older than 75 with acute or convalescent COVID-19. The sample taken for sequencing was peripheral blood. The gene calls are TRBV5-1 and TRBJ1-2; 9 bases map to TRBD1. CDR3 nucleotides: TGCGCCAGCAGCTCCACAGGGGGCGAGGACGGCTACACCTTC. As protein: CASSSTGGEDGYTF.